This T cell receptor (beta chain) was identified in a study of blood T cell repertoires in COVID-19. Across the whole study: Sample material is recorded as cDNA or gDNA derived from T cells, B-cell-depleted T cells, or PBMCs.

The authors' processing: Counts of nucleated cells, estimated from reference gene primer amplification, were obtained. Profiled with immunoSEQ multiplex PCR; TCRdb holds only in-frame clones, not every one. V and J calls and clone size are those listed in that table; D and trimming were worked out from the DNA. This sample has roughly 150,000 clones, with 80% to 85% found just once. This CDR3 is built from 15 residues. In germline, CDR1 is LGHNA, CDR2 YSLEER. V was cut by 0 bases and J by 3 bases, with 11 bases left in between. Sequencing input: peripheral blood. This receptor was taken from a woman of 80 years or more with active or convalescent COVID-19. The chain uses TRBV4-3 and TRBJ1-2; D call uncertain. The CDR3 sequence: CASSQEKGRHYGYTF. CDR3 coding DNA: TGCGCCAGCAGCCAAGAGAAAGGGAGGCACTATGGCTACACCTTC.